The 9 T cell receptor beta chains listed next were all sequenced from one sample in a study of cytomegalovirus exposure and HLA in healthy donors. The PCR made use of 60 Vbeta and 13 Jbeta primers. Repertoires were generated with immunoSEQ multiplex PCR, while TCRdb's copy carries only in-frame clones and drops some. Here the sample spans around 190,000 clones, roughly 80% being singletons. The sequenced sample was PBMCs. The receptors were sampled from a man aged 60 to 69 in good health and CMV-seronegative.

The rearrangement uses TRBV28 and TRBJ2-3; D is unclear. Germline CDR1 MDHEN, CDR2 SYDVKM. Trimming removed 3 bases at V and 3 bases at J, with 7 bases between. This CDR3 is built from 13 residues. The CDR3 DNA follows: TGTGCCAGCAGTTTTTACGGGACAGATACGCAGTATTTT. Translation gives CASSFYGTDTQYF.

The chain couples TRBV19 to TRBJ1-5, with a weak D call TRBD1 (5 bases). V was clipped by 4 bases and J by 2 bases, with 9 bases between them. In germline, CDR1 is LNHDA, CDR2 SQIVND (reference sequence). The CDR3 runs 14 residues. The CDR3 is CASSTSRGNQPQHF. CDR3 bases: TGTGCCAGTAGTACAAGCAGGGGCAATCAGCCCCAGCATTTT.

This clone was found once. V usage is TRBV11-2 and J usage is TRBJ2-7, with 10 bases aligning to TRBD1. The CDR3 contains 18 residues. CDR1 SGHAT and CDR2 FQNNGV come from the germline V gene. With 2 bases clipped from V and 1 base from J, the junction kept 11 bases outside the gene matches. The CDR3, as DNA: TGTGCCAGCAGCTTAAACCCACCCCGGACAGGGGGATCCTACGAGCAGTACTTC. Translated, it gives CASSLNPPRTGGSYEQYF.

This clone was found a few times. This chain connects TRBV10-1 to TRBJ2-7, with D possibly being TRBD2 (5 bases). The CDR3 runs 15 residues. Trimming removed 4 bases at V and 0 bases at J, with 13 bases between. Germline V gene lookup returns CDR1 WNHNN and CDR2 SYGVQD (reference sequence). As DNA, the CDR3 is TGCGCCAGCAGTGCGAAATATAGCGACTCCTACGAGCAGTACTTC. It codes for CASSAKYSDSYEQYF.

The chain is built from TRBV11-3 and TRBJ2-1, with a weak D call TRBD2 (6 bases). The CDR3 has 14 residues. The germline gives CDR1 SGHNT, CDR2 YENEEA. V gave up 4 bases and J gave up 9 bases, with 16 bases separating them. Written as DNA, the CDR3 is TGTGCCAGCAGCTCAGAGACTAGGTCGGGTGAGCAGTTCTTC. This translates into CASSSETRSGEQFF.

The chain couples TRBV13 to TRBJ1-5, with TRBD1 matching over 7 bases. This CDR3 region has 15 residues. Germline V gene lookup returns CDR1 PRHDT and CDR2 FYEKMQ (reference sequence). V was clipped by 0 bases and J by 4 bases; unmatched bases: 3. The CDR3 nucleotides read TGTGCCAGCAGCTTAGGGGGGACAGTTAATCAGCCCCAGCATTTT. Amino acids: CASSLGGTVNQPQHF.

The chain uses TRBV5-1 and TRBJ1-2; 7 bases align to TRBD1. The CDR3 extends over 14 amino acids. Germline V gene lookup returns CDR1 SGHRS and CDR2 YFSETQ. With 8 bases clipped from V and 6 bases from J, the junction kept 13 bases outside the gene matches. In DNA, the CDR3 is TGCGCCAGTCAACCAGGAGGGGGCTTGAATGGCTACACCTTC. It yields the protein CASQPGGGLNGYTF.

The J gene is TRBJ1-2, the V gene TRBV29-1, with D possibly TRBD1 on 6 matching bases. Deletions cut 6 bases from V and 4 bases from J, with 15 bases between. Germline assignment: CDR1 SQVTM and CDR2 ANQGSEA. The length of the CDR3 is 13 residues. Written as DNA, the CDR3 is TGCAGCGTAGTAGGGGGAGAGTCCTATGGCTACACCTTC. It codes for CSVVGGESYGYTF.

The V gene is TRBV28, the J gene TRBJ2-3; possibly TRBD2 for D (5 bases). V was trimmed by 2 bases and J by 2 bases, leaving 11 bases between them. Germline V lookup: CDR1 MDHEN, CDR2 SYDVKM. The CDR3 is 15 residues long. The CDR3 nucleotides are TGTGCCAGCAGTTTAACGGCGGGCTTCACAGATACGCAGTATTTT. Amino acids: CASSLTAGFTDTQYF.